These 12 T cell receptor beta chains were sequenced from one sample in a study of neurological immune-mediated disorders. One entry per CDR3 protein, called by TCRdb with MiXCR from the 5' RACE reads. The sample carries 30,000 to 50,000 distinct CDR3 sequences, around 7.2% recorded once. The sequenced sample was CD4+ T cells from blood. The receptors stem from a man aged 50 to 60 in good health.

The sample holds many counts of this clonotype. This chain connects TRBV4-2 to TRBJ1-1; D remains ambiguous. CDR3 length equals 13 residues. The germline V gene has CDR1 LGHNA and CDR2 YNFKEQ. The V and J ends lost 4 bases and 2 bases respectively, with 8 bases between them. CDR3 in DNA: TGTGCCAGCAGCCGGCAGCAAAACACTGAAGCTTTCTTT. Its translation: CASSRQQNTEAFF.

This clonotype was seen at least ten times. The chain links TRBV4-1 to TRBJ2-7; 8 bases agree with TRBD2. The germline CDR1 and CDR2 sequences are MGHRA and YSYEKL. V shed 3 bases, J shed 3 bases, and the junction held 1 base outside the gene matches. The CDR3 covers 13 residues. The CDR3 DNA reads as TGCGCCAGCAGCCAGCTAGCGGGCTACGAGCAGTACTTC. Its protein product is CASSQLAGYEQYF.

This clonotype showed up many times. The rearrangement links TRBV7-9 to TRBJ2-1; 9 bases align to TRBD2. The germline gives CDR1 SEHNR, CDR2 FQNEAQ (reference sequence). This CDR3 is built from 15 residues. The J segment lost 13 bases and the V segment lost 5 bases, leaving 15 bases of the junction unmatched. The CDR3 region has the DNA TGTGCCAGCAGCCACGAAGGGCGGGAGGGCCCTCGACAGTTCTTC. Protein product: CASSHEGREGPRQFF.

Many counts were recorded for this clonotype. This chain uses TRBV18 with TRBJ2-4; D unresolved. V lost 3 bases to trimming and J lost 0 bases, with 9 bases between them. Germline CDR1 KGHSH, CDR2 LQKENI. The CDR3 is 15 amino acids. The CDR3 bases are TGTGCCAGCTCACCTACCGGCGGAGCCAAAAACATTCAGTACTTC. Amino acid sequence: CASSPTGGAKNIQYF.

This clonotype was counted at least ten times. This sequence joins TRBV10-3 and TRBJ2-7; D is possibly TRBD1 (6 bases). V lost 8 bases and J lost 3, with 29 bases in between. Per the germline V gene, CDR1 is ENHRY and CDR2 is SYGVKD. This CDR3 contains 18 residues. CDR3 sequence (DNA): TGTGCCATCCGGACAGCTCATCAAGGCCCGGCTTATTTCTACGAGCAGTACTTC. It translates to CAIRTAHQGPAYFYEQYF.

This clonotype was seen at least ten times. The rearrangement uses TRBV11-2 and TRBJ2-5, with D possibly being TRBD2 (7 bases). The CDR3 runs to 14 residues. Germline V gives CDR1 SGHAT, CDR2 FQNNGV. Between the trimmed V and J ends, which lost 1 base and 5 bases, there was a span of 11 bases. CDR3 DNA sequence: TGTGCCAGCAGCTTAGGGGGGGGGCGCGAGACCCAGTACTTC. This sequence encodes CASSLGGGRETQYF.

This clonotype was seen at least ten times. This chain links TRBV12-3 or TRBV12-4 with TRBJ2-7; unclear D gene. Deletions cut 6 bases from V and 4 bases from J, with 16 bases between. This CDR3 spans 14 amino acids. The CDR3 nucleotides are TGTGCCAGCAGCTCCCCTCAACAGAGATACGAGCAGTACTTC. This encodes CASSSPQQRYEQYF.

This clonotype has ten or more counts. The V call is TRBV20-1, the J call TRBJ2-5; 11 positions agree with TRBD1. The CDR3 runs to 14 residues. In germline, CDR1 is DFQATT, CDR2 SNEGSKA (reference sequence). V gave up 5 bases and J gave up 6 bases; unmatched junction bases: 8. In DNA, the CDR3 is TGCAGTGCTGGGGGGACAGGGGGGGCAAAGACCCAGTACTTC. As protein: CSAGGTGGAKTQYF.

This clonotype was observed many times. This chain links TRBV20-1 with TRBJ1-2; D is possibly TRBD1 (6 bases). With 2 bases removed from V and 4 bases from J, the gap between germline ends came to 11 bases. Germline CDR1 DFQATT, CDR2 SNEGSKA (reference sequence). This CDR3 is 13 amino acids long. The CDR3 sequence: CSARMDSPYGYTF. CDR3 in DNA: TGCAGTGCTAGAATGGACAGCCCCTATGGCTACACCTTC.

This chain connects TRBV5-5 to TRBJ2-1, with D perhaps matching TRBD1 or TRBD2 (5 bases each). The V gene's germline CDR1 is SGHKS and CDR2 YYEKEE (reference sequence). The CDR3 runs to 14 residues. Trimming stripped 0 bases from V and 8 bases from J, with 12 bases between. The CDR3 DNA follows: TGTGCCAGCAGCTTGGAAGGGACGGTCGATGAGCAGTTCTTC. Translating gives CASSLEGTVDEQFF.

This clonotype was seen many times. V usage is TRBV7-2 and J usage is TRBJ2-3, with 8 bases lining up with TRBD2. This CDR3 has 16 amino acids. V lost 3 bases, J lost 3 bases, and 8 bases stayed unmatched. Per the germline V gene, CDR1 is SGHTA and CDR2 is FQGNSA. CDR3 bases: TGTGCCAGCAGCTTCAGAGCGGGAGTAGGGACAGATACGCAGTATTTT. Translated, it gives CASSFRAGVGTDTQYF.

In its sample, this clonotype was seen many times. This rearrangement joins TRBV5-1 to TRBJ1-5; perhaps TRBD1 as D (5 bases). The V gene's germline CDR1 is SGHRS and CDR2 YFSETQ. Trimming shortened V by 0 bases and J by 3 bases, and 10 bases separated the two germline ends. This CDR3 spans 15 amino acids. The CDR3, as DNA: TGCGCCAGCAGCTTGGACTCAGGGTTCAATCAGCCCCAGCATTTT. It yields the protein CASSLDSGFNQPQHF.